A single sample gave rise to the 30 T cell receptor beta chains below, sequenced in a study of early T cells in non-severe SARS-CoV-2 infection. One entry per CDR3 protein, called by TCRdb with MiXCR from the 5' RACE reads. The sample includes tens of thousands of distinct CDR3 sequences, approximately 4.5% of them seen just once. Sequencing was done on a sample of whole blood. These receptors were obtained from an adult who was a healthcare worker with PCR-confirmed SARS-CoV-2 infection or an uninfected control (not recorded which).

This sequence joins TRBV28 and TRBJ1-1; 7 bases match TRBD1. The CDR3 is made up of 13 amino acids. Germline loops: CDR1 MDHEN, CDR2 SYDVKM. The V segment lost 5 bases and the J segment 10 bases; nucleotides outside the gene matches: 10. CDR3 sequence: CASSLLTGWGAFF. The CDR3 DNA reads TGTGCCAGCAGTCTGCTGACAGGGTGGGGAGCTTTCTTT.

This clonotype has a count of ten or more. The chain links TRBV18 to TRBJ1-4, with D possibly matching TRBD1 (5 bases). CDR1 is KGHSH, CDR2 LQKENI, per germline. The CDR3 is made up of 15 amino acids. Between the trimmed V and J ends, which lost 3 bases and 5 bases, there was a span of 13 bases. Here the CDR3 DNA reads TGTGCCAGCTCACCGCTGGATAAGGGGAATGAAAAACTGTTTTTT. Its translation is CASSPLDKGNEKLFF.

This clonotype has at least ten counts. The V gene is TRBV18, the J gene TRBJ2-2, with D uncertain. Germline V gene data show CDR1 as KGHSH and CDR2 as LQKENI. Deletions cut 6 bases from V and 11 bases from J, with 7 bases between. This CDR3 has 10 residues. The CDR3 region is CASSGGELFF. CDR3 coding DNA: TGTGCCAGCTCGGGCGGAGAGCTGTTTTTT.

This clonotype has at least ten counts. The chain is built from TRBV5-6 and TRBJ1-5, with TRBD1 as a possible D gene (6 bases). This CDR3 is 17 amino acids long. The V gene lost 1 base and the J gene lost 2 bases, with 16 bases spanning the gap. CDR1 is SGHDT and CDR2 is YYEEEE in the germline V gene. The CDR3 nucleotides are TGTGCCAGCAGCTTGTATAGGTTACAGGGTCGCAATCAGCCCCAGCATTTT. Protein sequence: CASSLYRLQGRNQPQHF.

This clonotype was detected many times. The chain links TRBV5-5 to TRBJ2-1, with D perhaps matching TRBD2 (6 bases). V was cut by 4 bases and J by 7 bases, with 15 bases left in between. Germline V gives CDR1 SGHKS, CDR2 YYEKEE (reference sequence). This CDR3 has 14 residues. The CDR3, as DNA: TGTGCCAGCAGCATACCGGGACTGAGAAATGAGCAGTTCTTC. Protein: CASSIPGLRNEQFF.

This clonotype was counted at least ten times. This rearrangement joins TRBV7-2 to TRBJ2-3; D possibly matches TRBD1 or TRBD2 (6 bases each). CDR3 length equals 16 residues. CDR1 SGHTA and CDR2 FQGNSA come from the germline V gene. V was trimmed by 1 base and J by 7 bases, leaving 18 bases between them. CDR3 in amino acids: CASSLGGGTSPHTQYF. The DNA of the CDR3 is TGTGCCAGCAGCTTAGGTGGGGGGACATCTCCACATACGCAGTATTTT.

This clonotype was seen ten or more times. The chain has TRBV6-2 or TRBV6-3 and TRBJ2-5; TRBD1 might be the D (6 bases). V lost 4 bases and J 5 bases, leaving 14 bases between the germline ends. Germline assignment: CDR1 MNHEY and CDR2 SVGEGT. This CDR3 has 14 residues. CDR3 protein: CASSLYRVQETQYF. CDR3 sequence (DNA): TGTGCCAGCAGTTTATACAGGGTTCAGGAGACCCAGTACTTC.

This clonotype was counted ten times or more. The chain links TRBV5-6 to TRBJ2-2; 11 nucleotides line up with TRBD2. This CDR3 has 20 residues. Germline V gene sequence: CDR1 SGHDT, CDR2 YYEEEE. V gave up 0 bases and J gave up 1 base; unmatched junction bases: 11. The CDR3 DNA reads as TGTGCCAGCAGCTTGGCGCGGCCGGGACTAGCGGCCGAGAACACCGGGGAGCTGTTTTTT. Amino acid sequence: CASSLARPGLAAENTGELFF.

This clonotype was seen at least ten times. One junction end disagrees with the germline gene, perhaps due to a read error. V gene TRBV4-1 combines with J gene TRBJ2-1, with a possible D match to TRBD2 (6 bases). There are 14 residues in the CDR3. CDR1 and CDR2 (germline): MGHRA, YSYEKL. The CDR3 sequence is CASSQEPLARMVHF. DNA of the CDR3: TGCGCCAGCAGCCAAGAACCACTAGCCCGAATGGTCCACTTC.

At least ten counts were recorded for this clonotype. The CDR3 sequence: CASSLEYMDNEQFF. For the CDR3, the DNA is TGTGCCAGCAGCTTAGAATATATGGATAATGAGCAGTTCTTC. V usage is TRBV11-2 and J usage is TRBJ2-1, with D hard to call. The CDR3 covers 14 residues. Germline V lookup: CDR1 SGHAT, CDR2 FQNNGV. Trimming stripped 0 bases from V and 7 bases from J, with 10 bases between.

This clonotype was counted only a few times. The chain joins TRBV4-2 to TRBJ1-5, with 10 bases fitting TRBD1. The junction had 4 bases not matched to a gene; V was cut back by 4 bases and J by 4 bases. Germline CDR1 and CDR2: LGHNA and YNFKEQ. The CDR3 is 15 residues long. The CDR3 DNA sequence: TGTGCCAGCAGCCCCGGGACAGGGGAAAATCAGCCCCAGCATTTT. It codes for CASSPGTGENQPQHF.

The rearrangement links TRBV11-3 to TRBJ2-3; D may be TRBD2 (5 bases). The CDR3 length is 12 residues. Germline V gives CDR1 SGHNT, CDR2 YENEEA. Trimming removed 1 base from V and 6 bases from J, with 5 bases in between. The CDR3 bases are TGTGCCAGCAGCTTAGGAGGGGATACGCAGTATTTT. Its protein product is CASSLGGDTQYF.

In this sample, this clonotype turned up a few times. J is TRBJ2-1 and V is TRBV4-3, with D uncertain. Germline CDR1 and CDR2: LGHNA and YSLEER. This CDR3 spans 15 amino acids. V was cut by 0 bases and J by 3 bases, with 9 bases left in between. In nucleotides, the CDR3 is TGCGCCAGCAGCCAAGAGCAACAGTACTACAATGAGCAGTTCTTC. Protein: CASSQEQQYYNEQFF.

This clonotype was counted many times. The chain joins TRBV2 to TRBJ1-1, with a weak D call TRBD1 (5 bases). With 4 bases removed from V and 5 bases from J, the gap between germline ends came to 11 bases. The CDR3 is 13 amino acids. Germline loops: CDR1 SNHLY, CDR2 FYNNEI. The CDR3 sequence: CASSVAGRTEAFF. The CDR3 nucleotides are TGTGCCAGCAGTGTCGCAGGGCGGACTGAAGCTTTCTTT. Complete variable domain (other parts from reference TRBV2 and TRBJ1-1): EPEVTQTPSHQVTQMGQEVILRCVPISNHLYFYWYRQILGQKVEFLVSFYNNEISEKSEIFDDQFSVERPDGSNFTLKIRSTKLEDSAMYFCASSVAGRTEAFFGQGTRLTVV.

This clonotype was observed at least ten times. The chain employs TRBV7-2 and TRBJ2-1; D possibly matches TRBD1 or TRBD2 (5 bases each). The V and J ends lost 2 bases and 7 bases respectively, with 15 bases between them. The CDR3 has 15 residues. Per the germline V gene, CDR1 is SGHTA and CDR2 is FQGNSA. The CDR3 region is CASSLSWDPGNEQFF. CDR3 nucleotides: TGTGCCAGCAGCTTAAGTTGGGACCCCGGGAATGAGCAGTTCTTC.

This clonotype was counted many times. The chain is built from TRBV3-2 and TRBJ2-4; TRBD1, the D gene given by the table, was not confirmed from the DNA. TRBV3-2 is a pseudogene segment. The CDR3 runs to 17 residues. CDR3 in amino acids: CASSQEIGGQAKNIQYF. The CDR3 DNA is TGTGCCAGCAGCCAAGAAATAGGTGGACAAGCCAAAAACATTCAGTACTTC.

The chain carries TRBV5-1 and TRBJ1-1; D is perhaps TRBD1 (6 bases). The CDR3 extends over 13 amino acids. Germline assignment: CDR1 SGHRS and CDR2 YFSETQ. The V end lost 7 bases, the J end lost 0 bases, and 10 bases lay between the germline ends. The CDR3 sequence is CASSDSMNTEAFF. The CDR3 nucleotides are TGCGCCAGCTCGGACAGCATGAACACTGAAGCTTTCTTT.

This clonotype was counted only a few times. This chain joins TRBV29-1 and TRBJ2-1; 11 bases match TRBD1. After removal of 1 base from V and 9 bases from J, the junction contained 11 bases not matched to a gene. Germline values: CDR1 SQVTM, CDR2 ANQGSEA. The CDR3 spans 16 residues. As DNA, the CDR3 is TGCAGCGTTGAAGTCTGGGGACAGGGGGAATCGGTTGAGCAGTTCTTC. Translating it yields CSVEVWGQGESVEQFF.

This clonotype appeared a few times. The chain couples TRBV28 to TRBJ2-7; D is uncertain. The CDR3 has 13 amino acids. V shed 2 bases and J shed 4 bases, with 9 bases lying between them. Germline CDR1 MDHEN, CDR2 SYDVKM. The CDR3 bases are TGTGCCAGCAGTTTAAGGGTACGGTACGAGCAGTACTTC. It encodes CASSLRVRYEQYF.

This clonotype was detected many times. The chain links TRBV29-1 to TRBJ2-3; 9 bases are shared with TRBD2. The V gene's germline CDR1 is SQVTM and CDR2 ANQGSEA. The V and J ends lost 1 base and 7 bases, in that order; junction bases with no gene match: 3. This CDR3 contains 13 residues. Here the CDR3 DNA reads TGCAGCGTTGAAGGGGCGGGAGGGAATACGCAGTATTTT. Protein: CSVEGAGGNTQYF.

This clonotype appeared a few times. The chain couples TRBV29-1 to TRBJ1-4; no definite D call. Germline V CDR1 and CDR2: SQVTM, ANQGSEA. The V and J ends lost 4 bases and 5 bases respectively, with 14 bases between them. The CDR3 is 14 amino acids. CDR3 nucleotides: TGCAGCGTTGCTTTGGACCTAAGAAATGAAAAACTGTTTTTT. The encoded protein is CSVALDLRNEKLFF.

The J gene is TRBJ2-7, the V gene TRBV11-2; 7 bases match TRBD1. The J segment lost 4 bases and the V segment lost 5 bases, leaving 8 bases of the junction unmatched. This CDR3 spans 14 amino acids. Germline V gives CDR1 SGHAT, CDR2 FQNNGV. CDR3 in DNA: TGTGCCAGCAGCCGAGACAGGGAGCAGTACGAGCAGTACTTC. Translation gives CASSRDREQYEQYF. The variable domain in full, completed from reference TRBV11-2 and TRBJ2-7, reads EAGVAQSPRYKIIEKRQSVAFWCNPISGHATLYWYQQILGQGPKLLIQFQNNGVVDDSQLPKDRFSAERLKGVDSTLKIQPAKLEDSAVYLCASSRDREQYEQYFGPGTRLTVT.

This clonotype is large (0.1 to 1%). CDR3 loop: CASSVAGDPYNEQFF. The CDR3 DNA follows: TGTGCCAGCAGCGTAGCCGGAGACCCCTACAATGAGCAGTTCTTC. This rearrangement joins TRBV9 to TRBJ2-1; D gene uncertain. V was pared by 0 bases and J by 2 bases, with 9 bases between. There are 15 residues in the CDR3. CDR1 and CDR2 from the germline V gene are SGDLS and YYNGEE.

This clonotype appeared many times. The gene calls are TRBV9 and TRBJ1-5; D unresolved. The CDR3 runs 13 residues. The V end was cut by 0 bases, the J end by 5 bases, with 6 bases between. Germline assignment: CDR1 SGDLS and CDR2 YYNGEE. The CDR3 here is CASSVGPHQPQHF. DNA of the CDR3: TGTGCCAGCAGCGTAGGACCCCATCAGCCCCAGCATTTT.

This clonotype was seen at least ten times. The rearrangement links TRBV6-6 to TRBJ1-4, with 11 bases aligning to TRBD1. V shed 3 bases, J shed 2 bases, and the junction held 14 bases outside the gene matches. From germline, CDR1 is MNHNY and CDR2 SVGAGI (reference sequence). This CDR3 is 20 amino acids long. The DNA for the CDR3 is TGTGCCAGCAGTTATGGCCTCCGGGACAGGGGGATTATGACTAATGAAAAACTGTTTTTT. This translates into CASSYGLRDRGIMTNEKLFF.

This clonotype was recorded many times. The CDR3 sequence: CASSVQGAGEQYF. DNA for the CDR3: TGTGCCAGCAGCGTACAGGGGGCGGGTGAGCAGTACTTC. J is TRBJ2-7 and V is TRBV11-2; the match to TRBD1 covers 9 bases. This CDR3 spans 13 amino acids. J was trimmed by 7 bases and V by 5 bases; bases with no gene match: 6. The germline V gene has CDR1 SGHAT and CDR2 FQNNGV.

This clonotype was picked up many times. V usage is TRBV6-6 and J usage is TRBJ2-7, with D perhaps matching TRBD1 or TRBD2 (5 bases each). The V gene lost 0 bases and the J gene lost 4 bases, with 7 bases spanning the gap. The germline gives CDR1 MNHNY, CDR2 SVGAGI (reference sequence). The CDR3 runs 13 residues. The CDR3, as DNA: TGTGCCAGCAGTTACTCGGGGGTTTACGAGCAGTACTTC. Its translation: CASSYSGVYEQYF.

J is TRBJ2-2 and V is TRBV5-1; D may be TRBD2 (6 bases). The CDR3 consists of 14 residues. The V end lost 6 bases, the J end lost 0 bases, and 9 bases lay between the germline ends. Germline assignment: CDR1 SGHRS and CDR2 YFSETQ. As DNA, the CDR3 is TGCGCCAGCACCGGGACTTCGAACACCGGGGAGCTGTTTTTT. Encoded protein: CASTGTSNTGELFF.

This clonotype appeared many times. The chain joins TRBV11-2 to TRBJ1-3; 8 bases agree with TRBD1. Germline values: CDR1 SGHAT, CDR2 FQNNGV. CDR3 size: 16 residues. V shed 4 bases, J shed 4 bases, and the junction held 9 bases outside the gene matches. CDR3 bases: TGTGCCAGCAGCTCCCTCAGGGGGCGTTTAGGAAACACCATATATTTT. Protein product: CASSSLRGRLGNTIYF.

This clonotype is labeled as medium-sized (0.01 to 0.1%). The V and J genes are TRBV5-5 and TRBJ2-3; D call uncertain. This CDR3 comprises 15 residues. The V and J ends lost 5 bases and 6 bases respectively, with 19 bases between them. Germline V gene sequence: CDR1 SGHKS, CDR2 YYEKEE (reference sequence). CDR3 DNA sequence: TGTGCCAGCAGTCAAGTTATCGACATGGGGGATACGCAGTATTTT. Translating it yields CASSQVIDMGDTQYF.